The entry that follows covers one T cell receptor (beta chain) sequence. Its target antigen remains unknown. Qualities for individual bases were not recorded, and no much larger clone is one base off. The germline V gene encodes CDR1 MRHNA and CDR2 SNTAGT. CDR3 length: 13 amino acids, cysteine to phenylalanine. Only the CDR3 part of the read is kept: 39 bases, read in frame from the first base. The germline ends are 9 bases apart after V is trimmed by 3 bases and J by 4 bases. The cohort was made up of under 800 healthy bone marrow donors. Cohort members were all nominally healthy when sampled, although unrecorded immune exposures were likely present. The donor was CMV seronegative and was included in the group of a few hundred seronegative cohort members. A peripheral blood sample was collected from each donor, and TCR beta sequencing was performed on peripheral blood mononuclear cells. The Qiagen DNeasy Blood Extraction Kit was used to extract genomic DNA from the blood cell samples.

The protocol used for the library was the immunoSEQ multiplex PCR assay. A mixture of 60 forward primers for TCR Vbeta segments and 13 reverse primers for TCR Jbeta segments was used in the multiplex PCR. A multiplex PCR assay on genomic DNA amplified the CDR3 region of rearranged TCR beta genes. On the Illumina HiSeq System, the amplified TCR beta libraries were sequenced as 87-base-pair reads. From the authors' description of their analysis: A later analysis tallied around 87 million unique TCR beta chains across the 700 or so repertoires, and some 12 million of those chains were shared by two or more donors. Raw reads were error-corrected and collapsed into unique sequences with a nearest-neighbor algorithm that merged closely related sequences to remove PCR and sequencing errors. V, D and J gene segments were assigned by aligning CDR3 sequences to IMGT reference sequences. For a sequence to be retained, a match of at least six nucleotides was required to both a V gene segment and a J gene segment. Rearrangements were called productive when the CDR3 lacked stop codons and stayed in frame with V and J; all others were non-productive. Following IMGT convention, CDR3 was defined as the stretch from the second conserved V-encoded cysteine to the conserved J-encoded phenylalanine. The earlier analysis of around 640 of the donors excluded sequences that lacked an unambiguous match to a single V gene segment. An earlier analysis of almost 600 of the donors classified V segments as functional when productive rearrangements were above 56.7% and as segregating when the standard deviation between donors was above 5%. A statistical classification framework was built to diagnose cytomegalovirus status from the catalog of TCR beta chain sequences. V and J gene assignment, in a later analysis, came from comparing TCR nucleotide sequences with IMGT/GENE-DB human TR gene sequences. In a later analysis, CDR3 sequences and most-parsimonious VDJ recombination scenarios were assigned using the TCRdist pipeline. In a later analysis, each TCR beta chain was defined by its CDR3 amino acid sequence together with its V-gene family, and reads without a unique V-gene family were excluded. In a later analysis, a few hundred highly shared, low-generation-probability nucleotide sequences were removed to address suspected cross-contamination and a sequencing artifact. In a later analysis, a clonal expansion index was calculated for each public chain from normalized within-repertoire ranks of inferred template counts. Generation probabilities in a later analysis came from a VDJ recombination model fitted to out-of-frame rearrangements, and those results were checked against IGoR. A later analysis scored TCR-TCR, TCR-HLA and TCR-CMV co-occurrence with hypergeometric tests, applying a repertoire-size bias correction to TCR pairs. False discovery rates were estimated in a later analysis by permuting HLA or CMV assignments 20 times. In a later analysis, co-occurring TCRs were grouped with DBSCAN, and TCRdist sequence similarity was added when clustering was performed within HLA-allele-positive subsets. Co-occurrence clustering excluded repertoires with fewer than 30,000 or more than 120,000 public chains, plus five with anomalous nucleotide sharing. TCRdb took this table from immuneACCESS and kept in-frame rearrangements with V and J called. Such tables lack part of the clones; where checked against another copy, unresolved V genes explain under half of the gap, and the rest is unexplained. That table supplies the V and J calls and clone size; D and trimming were determined from the DNA. The sample table shows some 140,000 clones, and roughly three quarters are seen once. 3.1% of the sample comes from the top ten.

These data originate in a study of cytomegalovirus exposure and HLA in healthy donors (dated by TCRdb to between 2016 and 2019). Turning to the overall study: In an earlier analysis of approximately 500 of the donors, around 290 Gb of sequence data and about 110 million unique TCR beta sequences from about 179 million T cells were reported. An early release covering about 600 HLA-typed donors comprised approximately 290 gigabases of sequencing data and tens of millions of unique TCR sequences. Using immunosequencing, the study profiled T cell repertoires from 666 subjects and related those repertoires to cytomegalovirus serostatus. HLA typing covered class I and class II loci at four-digit resolution. In addition to the first cohort of around 670 subjects, a separate validation cohort of 120 different subjects was used. Donor age, sex, ethnicity and CMV serostatus were compiled together with the repertoire data. Of the roughly 400 genotyped donors, 81% fell in the genetic ancestry cluster associated with self-reported Caucasian donors. Typing coverage differed by locus: A, B, C, DRB1 and DQB1 were typed in about 620-640 donors, DQA1 in about 510, DPA1 in roughly 590, and DPB1 in roughly 450. To predict cytomegalovirus infection status, the study combined high-throughput TCR immunosequencing, statistical association of individual TCRs with disease status, and machine learning. Genome-wide SNP genotypes for about 65% of the 666 donors were used in a later genetic analysis, which treated that subset as a discovery cohort. Rather than drawing on any new phenotypic data, the later analysis identified candidate immune exposures from TCR beta sequences and the way those sequences occurred across donors. Among some 400 genotyped donors of the cohort, an average of approximately 220,000 unique TCR beta nucleotide sequences was sequenced per donor, of which roughly 17% were non-productive. All discovery cohort repertoires had been generated using a single sequencing platform. The study was designed to test whether signatures of past pathogen exposure could be identified by cataloging public T cell receptors. In a later analysis, previously published TCR beta repertoires from hundreds of donors were re-analyzed and high-resolution HLA genotyping was added so that TCR occurrence patterns could be studied. An earlier analysis of 500 to 650 of the donors applied high-throughput TCR beta sequencing to assess whether each TCR beta V gene segment acted as functional or pseudogenic. Because of strong linkage in the cohort, four to six DR-DQ haplotypes were treated as single units for association and clustering. General conclusions and limits of the study: The classifier was reported to diagnose cytomegalovirus status with high specificity and sensitivity in both the original and validation cohorts. An association between a missense DCLRE1C variant and V-gene and J-gene trimming of TCR beta chains was found in a later genetic analysis and replicated in an independent cohort. Compared with the 666-donor mean, donors in an Asian-associated ancestry cluster had fewer N-insertions in productive TCRs, according to a later genetic analysis. HLA typing was unavailable for some donors at each locus, so association tests used only the typed subset. A later analysis reported that several top co-occurrence clusters appeared linked to parvovirus B19, influenza, CMV and Epstein-Barr virus. According to a later analysis, TCR association rates differed among HLA loci, with DRB1 alleles showing the most associated TCRs and HLA-C alleles showing the fewest. The study listed 150 to 200 TCR beta chains as associated with cytomegalovirus. A further reported finding was that TCR beta sequences accurately predicted the HLA-A and HLA-B alleles for most subjects in the first cohort. Because the 87-base-pair reads could not distinguish some IMGT-functional V segments, including TRBV6-2 and TRBV6-3, those segments were excluded. CMV serostatus was the only immune exposure information available for the cohort. A cluster of highly shared sequence variants was judged likely to be a technical artifact of the sequencing pipeline. In an earlier analysis of several hundred of the donors, most TCR beta V segments were observed in productive rearrangements about 87% or about 30% of the time, broadly matching IMGT annotations. According to a later analysis, most CMV-associated TCR beta chains appeared to be HLA-restricted, and the HLA associations seemed to be driven largely by CMV exposure. The authors suggested that the approach could potentially be generalized to other disease states and immunological phenotypes. The earlier analysis of some 560 of the donors excluded 15 to 20 rarely observed V segments, including chromosome 9 orphons, because counts were too low. In a later analysis, some 17,000 TCR beta sequences were associated with specific HLA alleles at a false discovery rate of 0.05. Across donors, most TCR sequences were observed very rarely, whereas some public TCRs were present in many individuals. A few of the identified cytomegalovirus-associated TCR beta chains were confirmed in vitro to be specific for cytomegalovirus antigens. Correlated functional status among segregating V segments might reflect linkage disequilibrium, but an unknown experimental factor could not be ruled out. In this cohort, only TCR beta chains were sequenced, and detectable features were limited by the absence of alpha or paired-chain data. A later analysis found that HLA-associated TCR beta chains were more clonally expanded and had lower generation probabilities than equally common non-associated chains. Assigning TCR associations to individual alleles was difficult when HLA alleles, especially DR and DQ, strongly co-occurred. Sequencing depth was assumed to be roughly uniform across donors in the presence/absence analyses, though that assumption may not hold.

The chain is assembled from TRBV6-4 and TRBJ1-1; 6 matching bases give a weak D call of TRBD1. Sequenced input: PBMCs. The source is a female donor in good health and CMV-seronegative. This receptor carries the CDR3 CASSEEGGTEAFF. At the DNA level, the sequence is TGTGCCAGCAGTGAGGAAGGGGGCACTGAAGCTTTCTTT.